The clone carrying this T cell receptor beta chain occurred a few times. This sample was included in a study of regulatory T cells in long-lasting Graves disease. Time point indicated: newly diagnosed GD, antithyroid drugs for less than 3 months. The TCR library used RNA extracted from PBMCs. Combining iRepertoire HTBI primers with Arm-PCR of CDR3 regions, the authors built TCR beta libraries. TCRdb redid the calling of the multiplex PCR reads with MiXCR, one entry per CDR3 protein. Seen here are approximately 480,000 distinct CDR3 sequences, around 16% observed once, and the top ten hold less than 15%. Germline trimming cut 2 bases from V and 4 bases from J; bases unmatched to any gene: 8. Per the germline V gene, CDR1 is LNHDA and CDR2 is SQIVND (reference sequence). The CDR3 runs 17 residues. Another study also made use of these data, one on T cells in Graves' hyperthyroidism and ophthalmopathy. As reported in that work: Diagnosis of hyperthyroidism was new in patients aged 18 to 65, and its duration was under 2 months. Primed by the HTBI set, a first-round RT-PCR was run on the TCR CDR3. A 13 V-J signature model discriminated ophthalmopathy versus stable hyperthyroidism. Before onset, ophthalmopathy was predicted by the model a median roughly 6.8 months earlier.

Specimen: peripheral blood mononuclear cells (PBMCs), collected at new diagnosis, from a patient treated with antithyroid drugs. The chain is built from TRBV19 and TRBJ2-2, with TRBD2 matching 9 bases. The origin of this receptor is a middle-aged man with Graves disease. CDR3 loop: CASSINQGLAGTGELFF. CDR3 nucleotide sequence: TGTGCCAGTAGTATAAATCAGGGACTAGCCGGCACCGGGGAGCTGTTTTTT.